The 9 T cell receptor beta chains listed next were all sequenced from one sample in a study of cytomegalovirus exposure and HLA in healthy donors. The study ran its PCR with 60 Vbeta and 13 Jbeta primers. The method was immunoSEQ multiplex PCR; TCRdb's version includes in-frame clones alone and lacks a portion of them. Its listing shows around 130,000 clones. Sequencing was carried out using PBMCs. The receptors come from a woman aged 40 to 49 in good health and CMV-seronegative.

The CDR3 here is CASRSRDRAPRYF. DNA for the CDR3: TGTGCAAGTCGCTCCCGGGACAGGGCCCCGCGGTACTTC. This rearrangement joins TRBV12-2 to TRBJ2-7; the table's TRBD1 call for D was not verified on the DNA. TRBV12-2 is a documented pseudogene. The CDR3 contains 13 residues.

The chain links TRBV4-2 to TRBJ2-5; 9 positions match TRBD1. CDR1 is LGHNA and CDR2 is YNFKEQ in the germline V gene. CDR3 length: 16 residues. The junction had 8 bases not matched to a gene; V was cut back by 0 bases and J by 6 bases. CDR3 sequence (DNA): TGTGCCAGCAGCCAAGATCATCGACAGGGGGGAAAGACCCAGTACTTC. It codes for CASSQDHRQGGKTQYF.

With regard to this clone: Other DNA sequences within the sample encode an identical CDR3. V and J are TRBV7-2 and TRBJ2-5, with a tentative D call TRBD2 (5 bases). Trimming removed 1 base from V and 0 bases from J, with 21 bases in between. There are 19 residues in the CDR3. The V gene's germline CDR1 is SGHTA and CDR2 FQGNSA. The chain's CDR3 is CASSLDTSRQAVYQETQYF. CDR3 bases: TGTGCCAGCAGCTTAGACACTTCTCGGCAAGCGGTGTACCAAGAGACCCAGTACTTC.

The V and J genes are TRBV7-2 and TRBJ1-2, with a tentative D call TRBD1 (6 bases). V was clipped by 5 bases and J by 7 bases, with 20 bases between them. The CDR3 is 15 residues long. The germline gives CDR1 SGHTA, CDR2 FQGNSA. CDR3 loop: CASSPWGQPGIGYTF. CDR3 DNA: TGTGCCAGCAGCCCCTGGGGACAACCCGGGATTGGCTACACCTTC.

This chain uses TRBV7-2 with TRBJ1-2, with 7 bases aligning to TRBD1. The CDR3 is made up of 15 amino acids. Losses at the gene ends were 3 bases for V and 8 bases for J; bases not matched to a gene: 12. CDR1 is SGHTA and CDR2 is FQGNSA in the germline V gene. CDR3 coding DNA: TGTGCCAGCAGCTTTTCTACAGGGGCGTTAAGAGGCTACACCTTC. This gives the protein CASSFSTGALRGYTF.

The J gene is TRBJ2-7, the V gene TRBV5-1; 7 bases align to TRBD1. CDR1 and CDR2 from the germline V gene are SGHRS and YFSETQ. The CDR3 totals 16 residues. The V and J ends lost 4 bases and 2 bases, in that order; junction bases with no gene match: 12. CDR3 DNA: TGCGCCAGCAGCCCCGGGACAGCCGCGTCTCCCTACGAGCAGTACGTC. It specifies CASSPGTAASPYEQYV.

V usage is TRBV19 and J usage is TRBJ1-1; weak D call: TRBD1 (6 bases). This CDR3 comprises 14 residues. Germline CDR1 and CDR2: LNHDA and SQIVND (reference sequence). Trimming took 3 bases from V and 6 from J, leaving 14 bases between them. CDR3 bases: TGTGCCAGTAGTATTCGGACAGAACAACCTGAAGCTTTCTTT. Its translation: CASSIRTEQPEAFF.

The V and J genes are TRBV7-6 and TRBJ1-1; 10 bases line up with TRBD1. V was pared by 4 bases and J by 1 base, with 0 bases of the junction left unmatched. This CDR3 has 14 residues. CDR1 SGHVS and CDR2 FNYEAQ come from the germline V gene. This chain's CDR3 is CASSWDRGNTEAFF. The CDR3 nucleotides read TGTGCCAGCAGCTGGGACAGGGGGAACACTGAAGCTTTCTTT.

The rearrangement links TRBV19 to TRBJ1-1; no reliable D call. This CDR3 is 13 amino acids long. The germline V and J ends were trimmed by 3 bases and 1 base, with 6 bases remaining between them. The V gene's germline CDR1 is LNHDA and CDR2 SQIVND (reference sequence). This CDR3 reads CASSIGENTEAFF. CDR3 nucleotide sequence: TGTGCCAGTAGTATCGGGGAGAACACTGAAGCTTTCTTT.